The TCR beta chain described here comes from a study of Ad26.COV2.S vaccination and SARS-CoV-2 variants. Stated treatment: some 20 received Ad26.COV2.S at low or high dose, single or two shots; about 5 received placebo; per-sample allocation not given. Collection of the samples took place on day 63 after the first injection of vaccine or placebo. Only in-frame clones appear in the TCRdb table, and some are missing; sequencing was by immunoSEQ multiplex PCR. The table includes 300,000 to 350,000 clones, around four fifths detected once. The CDR3 runs to 13 residues. V was trimmed by 10 bases and J by 5 bases, leaving 17 bases between them. CDR1 is LGHDT, CDR2 YNNKEL, per germline (reference sequence).

The clonotype was recovered from a person aged 18-65 years who received the Ad26.COV2.S COVID-19 vaccine or a placebo. Sample: peripheral blood, taken in a trial of Ad26.COV2.S vaccine versus placebo. V and J are TRBV3-1 (or the pseudogene TRBV3-2) and TRBJ2-5; D remains ambiguous. CDR3 protein: CATENHSRETQYF. For the CDR3, the DNA is TGTGCCACCGAGAATCACAGTCGGGAGACCCAGTACTTC.